These T cell receptor beta chains were read from a single sample in a study of graft-versus-host responses after intestinal transplantation. Their antigens are not known. Sequencing used immunoSEQ multiplex PCR; TCRdb keeps in-frame clones, though not all of them. The table lists about 39,000 clones, over 90% of them singletons. Sequencing was performed on unstimulated CD8+ T cells sorted from spleen or lymph node cells, taken before transplant. The receptors come from a human donor who was the organ donor for an intestinal transplant. Both conserved end residues are part of each CDR3. A D gene is named only where the DNA matches it firmly. A row's size may be missing; if present it is once, few, many or a size class.

V gene	J gene	D gene	clone size	CDR3 protein	CDR3 DNA
TRBV5-6	TRBJ1-2	NA	NA	CASSLGGSGYTF	TGTGCCAGCAGCTTGGGTGGCTCGGGCTACACCTTC
TRBV7-9	TRBJ2-2	NA	NA	CASSWAGAKTGELFF	TGTGCCAGCAGCTGGGCGGGGGCGAAAACCGGGGAGCTGTTTTTT
TRBV9	TRBJ1-1	TRBD1	once	CASSALGRDRGTEAFF	TGTGCCAGCAGCGCACTCGGCCGGGACAGGGGGACTGAAGCTTTCTTT
TRBV19	TRBJ2-7	NA	few	CASSMAWGEQYF	TGTGCCAGTAGTATGGCATGGGGTGAGCAGTACTTC
TRBV7-8	TRBJ2-5	TRBD2	NA	CASSLRASGPERAETQYF	TGTGCCAGCAGCTTAAGGGCTAGCGGACCGGAACGGGCAGAGACCCAGTACTTC
TRBV29-1	TRBJ1-5	NA	NA	CSVVTGYNQPQHF	TGCAGCGTTGTAACCGGGTACAATCAGCCCCAGCATTTT
TRBV6-1	TRBJ2-7	TRBD2	NA	CASSEWVGTSGGAEYEQYF	TGTGCCAGCAGTGAATGGGTCGGGACTAGCGGGGGGGCCGAGTACGAGCAGTACTTC
TRBV30	TRBJ2-7	NA	NA	CAWSRTGSDEQYF	TGTGCCTGGTCCCGAACAGGGAGTGACGAGCAGTACTTC
TRBV16	TRBJ1-1	NA	NA	CASSQSSGTEAFF	TGTGCCAGCAGCCAATCGTCGGGAACTGAAGCTTTCTTT
TRBV19	TRBJ2-7	TRBD1	NA	CASSIDGTVSYEQYF	TGTGCCAGTAGTATAGACGGGACAGTCTCCTACGAGCAGTACTTC
TRBV5-6	TRBJ2-1	TRBD2	NA	CASSLTSGGNYNEQFF	TGTGCCAGCAGCCTGACTAGCGGGGGGAACTACAATGAGCAGTTCTTC
TRBV9	TRBJ1-6	TRBD1	once	CASSVGQGYNSPLHF	TGTGCCAGCAGCGTGGGACAGGGTTATAATTCACCCCTCCACTTT
TRBV28	TRBJ2-7	NA	few	CASSLWGSPYEQYF	TGTGCCAGCAGTTTATGGGGCAGTCCCTACGAGCAGTACTTC
TRBV19	TRBJ2-1	TRBD2	NA	CASKAGVLNEQFF	TGTGCCAGTAAGGCGGGGGTCCTCAATGAGCAGTTCTTC
TRBV20-1	TRBJ2-1	NA	NA	CSARDTGEQFF	TGCAGTGCTAGAGATACCGGTGAGCAGTTCTTC
TRBV5-6	TRBJ2-5	TRBD2	NA	CASSLDWSSGGRETQYF	TGTGCCAGCAGCTTGGATTGGTCTAGCGGGGGGAGGGAGACCCAGTACTTC
TRBV4-3	TRBJ1-2	NA	NA	CASSQVLYKHYGYTF	TGCGCCAGCAGCCAAGTTCTGTACAAGCACTATGGCTACACCTTC
TRBV9	TRBJ2-2	TRBD1	NA	CASSIHRDRDTGELFF	TGTGCCAGCAGCATTCACCGGGACAGGGACACCGGGGAGCTGTTTTTT
TRBV4-3	TRBJ2-1	TRBD2	once	CASSQSRWRGDNEQFF	TGCGCCAGCAGCCAAAGCAGGTGGCGGGGGGACAATGAGCAGTTCTTC
TRBV27	TRBJ1-2	NA	NA	CASSSWGVQGGNYGYTF	TGTGCCAGCAGTTCGTGGGGGGTGCAGGGAGGCAACTATGGCTACACCTTC
TRBV2	TRBJ1-1	NA	NA	CASSVFGSTEAFF	TGTGCCAGCAGTGTATTCGGGAGCACTGAAGCTTTCTTT
TRBV7-3	TRBJ2-3	NA	NA	CASSWIAMGSTDTQYF	TGTGCCAGCAGCTGGATCGCGATGGGCAGCACAGATACGCAGTATTTT
TRBV7-9	TRBJ2-7	TRBD1	NA	CASSFAQGISYEQYF	TGTGCCAGCAGCTTTGCACAGGGGATCTCCTACGAGCAGTACTTC